One and the same sample provided the 25 T cell receptor beta chains below, sequenced in a study of OX40 agonist ivuxolimab in advanced cancers. Some clones are missing from TCRdb's copy, which holds only in-frame ones; the method was immunoSEQ multiplex PCR. The sample lists roughly 60,000 clones, roughly 90% occurring once. The sample here was CD4+ or CD8+ T cells sorted from blood, taken in a trial of the OX40 agonist ivuxolimab. These receptors were taken from an adult with an advanced solid tumor such as melanoma, head and neck, liver or kidney cancer.

The rearrangement joins TRBV18 to TRBJ2-1; D might be TRBD1 (6 bases). Trimming removed 4 bases from V and 6 bases from J, with 19 bases in between. CDR1 KGHSH and CDR2 LQKENI come from the germline V gene. The CDR3 runs 16 residues. CDR3 sequence reads: CASSLQGAMGGNEQFF. CDR3 DNA sequence: TGTGCCAGCTCACTACAGGGAGCCATGGGCGGCAATGAGCAGTTCTTC.

This clone was counted a few times. The chain recombines TRBV28 with TRBJ2-1, with D hard to call. CDR3 length equals 16 residues. V was clipped by 5 bases and J by 3 bases, with 17 bases between them. The V gene's germline CDR1 is MDHEN and CDR2 SYDVKM. CDR3 nucleotides: TGTGCCAGCAGTCCAGTCCTCCAGACCGGCTACAATGAGCAGTTCTTC. Protein sequence: CASSPVLQTGYNEQFF.

A single count supports this clone. The rearrangement uses TRBV6-1 and TRBJ2-7; D not certain. Deletions cut 0 bases from V and 6 bases from J, with 9 bases between. The germline V gene encodes CDR1 MNHNS and CDR2 SASEGT. This CDR3 is built from 13 residues. CDR3 nucleotide sequence: TGTGCCAGCAGTGAAGCGAAAGACACCGAGCAGTACTTC. This gives the protein CASSEAKDTEQYF.

This sequence joins TRBV29-1 and TRBJ2-6; D tentatively fits TRBD1 or TRBD2 (6 bases each). Germline V gives CDR1 SQVTM, CDR2 ANQGSEA. The CDR3 runs 15 residues. Trimming pared 6 bases from V and 2 bases from J, leaving 14 bases between. The CDR3 protein is CSVSIGGTGANVLTF. The CDR3, as DNA: TGCAGCGTCTCCATAGGGGGGACTGGGGCCAACGTCCTGACTTTC.

This chain uses TRBV7-2 with TRBJ2-3; 13 nucleotides align to TRBD2. The CDR3 is 17 residues long. The junction had 8 bases not matched to a gene; V was cut back by 2 bases and J by 6 bases. Germline CDR1 is SGHTA and CDR2 is FQGNSA. CDR3 bases: TGTGCCAGCAGCTTACCCGGACTAGCGGGAGAAGGGGATACGCAGTATTTT. Protein: CASSLPGLAGEGDTQYF.

The chain joins TRBV28 to TRBJ2-5, with TRBD2 as a possible D gene (5 bases). In germline, CDR1 is MDHEN, CDR2 SYDVKM. The CDR3 consists of 15 residues. Trimming took off 5 bases at V and 2 bases at J, with 15 bases between the two ends. The DNA of the CDR3 is TGTGCCAGCAGTACCAACCACGGGGAACAAGAGACCCAGTACTTC. It translates to CASSTNHGEQETQYF.

This sequence joins TRBV5-5 and TRBJ1-4, with D possibly being TRBD1 (5 bases). Germline-derived CDR1 and CDR2 are SGHKS and YYEKEE (reference sequence). The CDR3 covers 16 residues. The V gene lost 3 bases and the J gene lost 0 bases, with 12 bases spanning the gap. The CDR3 DNA sequence: TGTGCCAGCAGCTCACGTTCGGGGGCAACTAATGAAAAACTGTTTTTT. Translation: CASSSRSGATNEKLFF. The full variable domain, in which reference TRBV5-5 and TRBJ1-4 provide the parts outside the CDR3, is DAGVTQSPTHLIKTRGQQVTLRCSPISGHKSVSWYQQVLGQGPQFIFQYYEKEERGRGNFPDRFSARQFPNYSSELNVNALLLGDSALYLCASSSRSGATNEKLFFGSGTQLSVL.

The chain has TRBV5-6 and TRBJ1-2; tentative D call: TRBD1 (5 bases). This CDR3 has 13 residues. Looked up from germline, CDR1 is SGHDT and CDR2 is YYEEEE. V was trimmed by 4 bases and J by 5 bases, leaving 12 bases between them. The CDR3 here is CASSLDKKYGYTF. CDR3 DNA: TGTGCCAGCAGCCTGGACAAAAAGTATGGCTACACCTTC.

This chain joins TRBV5-5 and TRBJ2-7; either TRBD1 or TRBD2 may supply D (6 bases each). V was clipped by 4 bases and J by 0 bases, with 11 bases between them. CDR1 and CDR2 (germline): SGHKS, YYEKEE (reference sequence). This CDR3 has 14 amino acids. CDR3 sequence: CASSAGHPSYEQYF. CDR3 nucleotides: TGTGCCAGCAGCGCGGGACACCCCTCCTACGAGCAGTACTTC.

The CDR3 protein is CAWSSGVIQPQHF. In nucleotides, the CDR3 is TGTGCCTGGAGTTCTGGGGTGATTCAGCCCCAGCATTTT. V gene TRBV30 combines with J gene TRBJ1-5; D unclear. Trimming stripped 2 bases from V and 6 bases from J, with 11 bases between. CDR3 length equals 13 residues. The germline V gene encodes CDR1 GTSNPN and CDR2 SVGIG (reference sequence).

The J gene is TRBJ2-7, the V gene TRBV18, with D possibly TRBD2 on 7 matching bases. Germline V lookup: CDR1 KGHSH, CDR2 LQKENI. The CDR3 extends over 16 amino acids. V lost 1 base, J lost 3 bases, and 16 bases lay in between. The CDR3: CASSPRGGQGNYEQYF. In nucleotides, the CDR3 is TGTGCCAGCTCACCACGGGGGGGGCAGGGCAACTACGAGCAGTACTTC.

The V gene is TRBV11-2, the J gene TRBJ2-3; D ambiguous. The CDR3 extends over 11 amino acids. Per germline, CDR1 SGHAT and CDR2 FQNNGV. Trimming took off 5 bases at V and 2 bases at J, with 2 bases between the two ends. The CDR3 region is CASSPTDTQYF. The DNA of the CDR3 is TGTGCCAGCAGCCCCACAGATACGCAGTATTTT.

This sequence joins TRBV7-8 and TRBJ1-4; 7 bases match TRBD1. V shed 4 bases and J 7 bases; nucleotides not matched to a gene: 9. Per the germline V gene, CDR1 is SGHVS and CDR2 is FQNEAQ. The CDR3 sequence is 15 residues long. CDR3 DNA sequence: TGTGCCAGCAGCTCCCTCGGAGGGGGCGTTGAAAAACTGTTTTTT. Its protein product is CASSSLGGGVEKLFF.

The V gene is TRBV19, the J gene TRBJ2-7; 7 bases align to TRBD2. There are 16 residues in the CDR3. J was trimmed by 5 bases and V by 5 bases; bases with no gene match: 15. Germline CDR1 LNHDA, CDR2 SQIVND (reference sequence). The CDR3 sequence is CASSSHALTSVDEQYF. DNA for the CDR3: TGTGCCAGTAGTTCCCACGCTCTAACTAGCGTCGACGAGCAGTACTTC.

The rearrangement links TRBV27 to TRBJ2-7, with a tentative D call TRBD1 (6 bases). The V and J ends lost 5 bases and 5 bases respectively, with 19 bases between them. Looked up from germline, CDR1 is MNHEY and CDR2 is SMNVEV (reference sequence). The CDR3 spans 15 residues. The CDR3 loop reads CASSTNTGKAHEQYF. The CDR3 region has the DNA TGTGCCAGCAGTACAAACACAGGGAAGGCGCACGAGCAGTACTTC.

The chain recombines TRBV10-3 with TRBJ2-1, with 7 bases fitting TRBD2. This CDR3 is built from 14 residues. After removal of 2 bases from V and 9 bases from J, the junction contained 7 bases not matched to a gene. Germline V gives CDR1 ENHRY, CDR2 SYGVKD. The CDR3 loop reads CAISEGGRAGEQFF. The CDR3 DNA reads TGTGCCATCAGTGAGGGAGGGAGGGCCGGTGAGCAGTTCTTC.

The chain couples TRBV18 to TRBJ2-7, with 7 positions matching TRBD2. The CDR3 is made up of 14 amino acids. V was clipped by 3 bases and J by 7 bases; unmatched bases: 9. The V gene's germline CDR1 is KGHSH and CDR2 LQKENI. CDR3 residues: CASSPLREGQEQYF. The DNA for the CDR3 is TGTGCCAGCTCACCTTTGAGGGAGGGCCAAGAGCAGTACTTC. The complete variable domain, with remaining parts taken from reference TRBV18 and TRBJ2-7, reads NAGVMQNPRHLVRRRGQEARLRCSPMKGHSHVYWYRQLPEEGLKFMVYLQKENIIDESGMPKERFSAEFPKEGPSILRIQQVVRGDSAAYFCASSPLREGQEQYFGPGTRLTVT.

This chain joins TRBV11-2 and TRBJ2-2, with D possibly being TRBD2 (6 bases). This CDR3 is built from 16 residues. CDR1 is SGHAT and CDR2 is FQNNGV in the germline V gene. V lost 3 bases to trimming and J lost 1 base, with 12 bases between them. The CDR3 sequence: CASSLGGAGNTGELFF. CDR3 in DNA: TGTGCCAGCAGCTTGGGAGGAGCGGGGAACACCGGGGAGCTGTTTTTT.

This clone appeared a single time. The chain joins TRBV19 to TRBJ2-7; 7 nucleotides agree with TRBD2. CDR3 length equals 15 residues. V lost 1 base to trimming and J lost 3 bases; unmatched junction nucleotides: 6. From germline, CDR1 is LNHDA and CDR2 SQIVND (reference sequence). DNA of the CDR3: TGTGCCAGTAGTATAGGGACTAGTCGTGGCTACGAGCAGTACTTC. Amino acid sequence: CASSIGTSRGYEQYF.

The V call is TRBV5-4, the J call TRBJ2-3, with D possibly matching TRBD2 (6 bases). Trimming took 0 bases from V and 1 from J, leaving 12 bases between them. The germline V gene has CDR1 SGHNT and CDR2 YYREEE (reference sequence). CDR3 length: 16 amino acids. The CDR3 coding sequence is TGTGCCAGCAGCTTGGGGTTGCGGGGCCGCACAGATACGCAGTATTTT. It codes for CASSLGLRGRTDTQYF.

This clone was recorded only once. The J gene is TRBJ2-1, the V gene TRBV5-5, with a weak D call TRBD2 (6 bases). Germline values: CDR1 SGHKS, CDR2 YYEKEE (reference sequence). V shed 4 bases and J shed 8 bases, with 16 bases lying between them. This CDR3 is 14 amino acids long. CDR3 region: CASSPRERADEQFF. For the CDR3, the DNA is TGTGCCAGCAGCCCCCGGGAGCGAGCGGATGAGCAGTTCTTC.

The V gene is TRBV2, the J gene TRBJ1-6; D gene ambiguous. Deletions cut 1 base from V and 7 bases from J, with 11 bases between. Germline loops: CDR1 SNHLY, CDR2 FYNNEI. The length of the CDR3 is 15 residues. The CDR3 DNA follows: TGTGCCAGCAGTGAAGAGCGGGTGTCGAATTCACCCCTCCACTTT. Amino acids: CASSEERVSNSPLHF.

The J gene is TRBJ2-3, the V gene TRBV29-1, with D uncertain. V was pared by 3 bases and J by 4 bases, with 14 bases between. The CDR3 is 14 amino acids. The germline CDR1 and CDR2 sequences are SQVTM and ANQGSEA. The CDR3 region is CSVDLLRAPDTQYF. Written as DNA, the CDR3 is TGCAGCGTTGATCTGTTAAGGGCTCCAGATACGCAGTATTTT.

J is TRBJ1-1 and V is TRBV20-1, with D hard to call. The V gene lost 5 bases and the J gene lost 1 base, with 5 bases spanning the gap. Germline assignment: CDR1 DFQATT and CDR2 SNEGSKA (reference sequence). The length of the CDR3 is 11 residues. CDR3 residues: CSAWTNTEAFF. The CDR3 DNA is TGCAGTGCTTGGACGAACACTGAAGCTTTCTTT.

This rearrangement joins TRBV29-1 to TRBJ1-1, with D maybe TRBD1 (6 bases). Germline lookup yields CDR1 SQVTM and CDR2 ANQGSEA. This CDR3 spans 14 amino acids. Trimming left V 5 bases short and J 2 bases short, with 15 bases between. In DNA form, the CDR3 reads TGCAGCGTTCGGGACACCGGTACTAACACTGAAGCTTTCTTT. Amino acids: CSVRDTGTNTEAFF.